Presented here are 15 T cell receptor beta chains from one specimen sequenced in a study of Graves' ophthalmopathy and Graves' hyperthyroidism. RNA transcripts provided the template for amplifying TCR beta CDR3 regions. RT-PCR was first run with HTBI primers, then multiplex PCR in a second round. TCRdb reprocessed the multiplex PCR reads with MiXCR, giving one entry per CDR3 protein. Among roughly 500,000 distinct CDR3 sequences listed, approximately 15% were seen once. The sample consisted of blood. The receptors derive from a young woman with Graves' ophthalmopathy.

The rearrangement links TRBV15 to TRBJ2-7; 9 positions agree with TRBD1. With 1 base clipped from V and 4 bases from J, the junction kept 8 bases outside the gene matches. The CDR3 runs to 16 residues. The V gene's germline CDR1 is LNHNV and CDR2 YYDKDF (reference sequence). The CDR3 sequence is CATSRARGGQGYEQYF. CDR3 nucleotides: TGTGCCACCAGCAGAGCCCGAGGGGGACAGGGATACGAGCAGTACTTC. The variable domain in full, completed from reference TRBV15 and TRBJ2-7, reads DAMVIQNPRYQVTQFGKPVTLSCSQTLNHNVMYWYQQKSSQAPKLLFHYYDKDFNNEADTPDNFQSRRPNTSFCFLDIRSPGLGDTAMYLCATSRARGGQGYEQYFGPGTRLTVT.

This clonotype was counted ten times or more. The chain has TRBV27 and TRBJ2-5; D is unresolved. V was shortened by 8 bases and J by 4 bases, with 17 bases between the two germline ends. The CDR3 is 14 residues long. Germline lookup yields CDR1 MNHEY and CDR2 SMNVEV (reference sequence). CDR3 coding DNA: TGTGCCAGCGGCAGACCCTCGAGGACAGAGACCCAGTACTTC. Translation: CASGRPSRTETQYF.

This clonotype was counted many times. This sequence joins TRBV6-5 and TRBJ2-5, with 8 bases that match TRBD2. V was clipped by 2 bases and J by 4 bases; unmatched bases: 9. The CDR3 extends over 16 amino acids. Germline V gives CDR1 MNHEY, CDR2 SVGAGI. This CDR3 is CASSYPTGTSAETQYF. The DNA of the CDR3 is TGTGCCAGCAGTTACCCGACCGGGACTAGTGCAGAGACCCAGTACTTC.

This clonotype was seen ten or more times. Here the CDR3 DNA reads TGTGCCAGCAGTCGGGACCGGTACTCTGGAAACACCATATATTTT. Protein product: CASSRDRYSGNTIYF. The V call is TRBV6-1, the J call TRBJ1-3, with D possibly matching TRBD1 (5 bases). The CDR3 length is 15 residues. Germline V gives CDR1 MNHNS, CDR2 SASEGT. Trimming removed 5 bases from V and 0 bases from J, with 11 bases in between.

This clonotype was recorded at least ten times. The J gene is TRBJ1-1, the V gene TRBV12-3 or TRBV12-4, with TRBD1 matching over 8 bases. The V and J ends lost 5 bases and 5 bases, in that order; junction bases with no gene match: 10. There are 15 residues in the CDR3. CDR3 nucleotide sequence: TGTGCCAGCAGTCCCAGACAGGGGTGGGAAACTGAAGCTTTCTTT. Its protein product is CASSPRQGWETEAFF.

Ten or more counts support this clonotype. The rearrangement joins TRBV11-2 to TRBJ1-1, with 7 bases identical to TRBD1. Germline CDR1 reads SGHAT; CDR2 reads FQNNGV. With V trimmed by 2 bases and J by 7 bases, 7 bases remained unmatched. The CDR3 consists of 14 residues. The CDR3 here is CASSLSNGDSEAFF. The CDR3 nucleotides read TGTGCCAGCAGCTTATCCAACGGGGACAGTGAAGCTTTCTTT.

This clonotype was counted ten times or more. The V call is TRBV20-1, the J call TRBJ2-1; possibly TRBD2 for D (5 bases). There are 15 residues in the CDR3. CDR1 and CDR2 (germline): DFQATT, SNEGSKA (reference sequence). V lost 6 bases and J 4 bases, leaving 19 bases between the germline ends. Here the CDR3 DNA reads TGCAGTGCAAGGAGGACCAACAAAAAATACAATGAGCAGTTCTTC. It is translated as CSARRTNKKYNEQFF.

This clonotype was observed many times. This sequence joins TRBV6-5 and TRBJ1-1; D uncertain. Germline V gives CDR1 MNHEY, CDR2 SVGAGI. CDR3 size: 13 residues. Trimming pared 0 bases from V and 11 bases from J, leaving 13 bases between. CDR3 bases: TGTGCCAGCAGTTACTCGTCCTTCGGGATGGCTTTCTTT. Protein product: CASSYSSFGMAFF.

The rearrangement links TRBV11-2 to TRBJ2-5; TRBD1 matches at 7 bases. Trimming removed 1 base from V and 6 bases from J; junction bases left unmatched: 8. CDR1 and CDR2 from the germline V gene are SGHAT and FQNNGV. The CDR3 sequence is 15 residues long. CDR3 bases: TGTGCCAGCAGCTTAGGTCTAAGGGGGCGCCAGACCCAGTACTTC. Translation: CASSLGLRGRQTQYF.

This clonotype occurred many times. The chain employs TRBV20-1 and TRBJ1-1; D gene unclear. Germline V lookup: CDR1 DFQATT, CDR2 SNEGSKA (reference sequence). This CDR3 has 14 amino acids. With 5 bases removed from V and 8 bases from J, the gap between germline ends came to 21 bases. CDR3 nucleotides: TGCAGTGCTTCCCCCCAGGACCCAAAATCCGAAGCTTTCTTT. Protein: CSASPQDPKSEAFF.

In this sample, this clonotype turned up many times. J is TRBJ1-5 and V is TRBV12-5; D is unresolved. The germline V gene encodes CDR1 LGHNT and CDR2 FRNRAP. V was clipped by 5 bases and J by 11 bases, with 16 bases between them. The CDR3 is 13 amino acids. The DNA for the CDR3 is TGTGCTAGTGGTACCTTCGGACTTCAATCCCAGCATTTT. This gives the protein CASGTFGLQSQHF.

A note on this clonotype: This may be a read error, as it is one base from a much larger clone. This chain joins TRBV6-5 and TRBJ1-1, with 8 bases identical to TRBD1. The CDR3 loop spans 16 amino acids. In germline, CDR1 is MNHEY, CDR2 SVGAGI. For the CDR3, the DNA is TGTGCCAGCAGTAATCGACAGGGGCTGAAGGCCACTGAATCTTTCTTT. This codes for CASSNRQGLKATESFF.

This clonotype was detected many times. The chain is built from TRBV7-2 and TRBJ1-3; the match to TRBD1 covers 7 bases. Germline V gene data show CDR1 as SGHTA and CDR2 as FQGNSA. The CDR3 contains 15 residues. V dropped 1 base and J dropped 4; count of bases not matched to a gene: 4. The CDR3 DNA sequence: TGTGCCAGCAGCTTAGTTGAGGACAGGGGAAACACCATATATTTT. Amino acids: CASSLVEDRGNTIYF.

There are many counts of this clonotype. The chain has TRBV24-1 and TRBJ1-2; no clear D gene. Trimming took 7 bases from V and 8 from J, leaving 7 bases between them. There are 10 residues in the CDR3. CDR1 is KGHDR, CDR2 SFDVKD, per germline. CDR3 nucleotides: TGTGCCACCAGCGTTGGGGGCTACACCTTC. As protein: CATSVGGYTF.

At least ten counts were recorded for this clonotype. The rearrangement links TRBV6-5 to TRBJ1-2; 8 bases map to TRBD1. Germline CDR1 is MNHEY and CDR2 is SVGAGI. The V gene end was trimmed by 0 bases and the J gene end by 8 bases; junction bases not matched to a gene: 5. This CDR3 comprises 14 residues. In DNA form, the CDR3 reads TGTGCCAGCAGTTACTCTGGACAGGGAGGAGGCTACACCTTC. Encoded protein: CASSYSGQGGGYTF.